This T cell receptor beta chain came from a study of cytomegalovirus exposure and HLA in healthy donors. Study summary: Drawn from HLA-typed donors, about 85 million unique TCRs were held in an early data release.

The study's findings and limits: An apparent linkage of common viral pathogens to several of the most significant clusters emerged in a later analysis. It was assumed in the presence/absence analyses that sequencing depth was roughly uniform across donors.

The primer mix had 60 Vbeta and 13 Jbeta primers. The table came from immunoSEQ multiplex PCR; TCRdb's copy has only in-frame clones and leaves some out. The table lists 130,000 or so clones, around 75% of them singletons. Trimming shortened V by 5 bases and J by 2 bases, and 10 bases separated the two germline ends. The CDR3 extends over 13 amino acids. The germline V gene encodes CDR1 MNHEY and CDR2 SVGAGI. Worth noting for this clone: The antigen is unknown.

At collection, donors were nominally healthy, but unrecorded immune exposures were probable. The material sequenced was PBMCs. The sequence was obtained from a woman between 35 and 50 years old in good health and CMV-seropositive. The chain carries TRBV6-5 and TRBJ2-7; weak D call: TRBD1 (6 bases). DNA for the CDR3: TGTGCCAGCAGTCAGGGGACGGCCTACGAGCAGTACTTC. It is translated as CASSQGTAYEQYF.